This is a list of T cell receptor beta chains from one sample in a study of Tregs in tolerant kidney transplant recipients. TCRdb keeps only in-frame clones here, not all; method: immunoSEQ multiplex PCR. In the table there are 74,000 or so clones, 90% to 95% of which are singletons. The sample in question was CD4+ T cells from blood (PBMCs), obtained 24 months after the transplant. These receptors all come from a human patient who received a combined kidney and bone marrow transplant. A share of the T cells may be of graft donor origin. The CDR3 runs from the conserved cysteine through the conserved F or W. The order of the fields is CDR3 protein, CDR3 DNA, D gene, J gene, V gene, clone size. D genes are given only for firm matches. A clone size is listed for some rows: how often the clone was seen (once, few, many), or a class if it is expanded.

cdr3_aa: CASSLLPSGSIEQFF
cdr3_nt: TGTGCCAGCAGCTTGTTACCTAGCGGGAGCATTGAGCAGTTCTTC
d_call: TRBD2
j_call: TRBJ2-1
v_call: TRBV5-6
clone_size: few

cdr3_aa: CASRNQGLAGANVLTF
cdr3_nt: TGTGCCAGCAGAAATCAGGGGCTCGCTGGGGCCAACGTCCTGACTTTC
d_call: -
j_call: TRBJ2-6
v_call: TRBV27
clone_size: -

cdr3_aa: CASSEGLAGITDTQYF
cdr3_nt: TGTGCCAGCAGCGAGGGGCTAGCGGGTATCACAGATACGCAGTATTTT
d_call: TRBD2
j_call: TRBJ2-3
v_call: TRBV7-7
clone_size: -

cdr3_aa: CASSIGRGLIETQYF
cdr3_nt: TGTGCCAGTAGTATAGGTAGAGGTTTAATAGAGACCCAGTACTTC
d_call: -
j_call: TRBJ2-5
v_call: TRBV19
clone_size: -

cdr3_aa: CASSLFSLQRYQETQYF
cdr3_nt: TGCGCCAGCAGCTTGTTTTCTCTCCAGCGGTACCAAGAGACCCAGTACTTC
d_call: -
j_call: TRBJ2-5
v_call: TRBV5-1
clone_size: -

cdr3_aa: CASSLTANTGELFF
cdr3_nt: TGTGCCAGCAGCTTGACAGCGAACACCGGGGAGCTGTTTTTT
d_call: -
j_call: TRBJ2-2
v_call: TRBV5-4
clone_size: -

cdr3_aa: CASSPRDRGQETQYF
cdr3_nt: TGCGCCAGCAGCCCACGAGACAGGGGGCAAGAGACCCAGTACTTC
d_call: TRBD1
j_call: TRBJ2-5
v_call: TRBV5-1
clone_size: -

cdr3_aa: CASSPNPQGTNSPLHF
cdr3_nt: TGTGCCAGCAGCCCTAACCCACAGGGCACCAATTCCCCCCTCCACTTT
d_call: -
j_call: TRBJ1-6
v_call: TRBV4-2
clone_size: -

cdr3_aa: CASSLTSGLGFETQYF
cdr3_nt: TGTGCCAGCAGCCTTACTAGCGGCCTGGGGTTTGAGACCCAGTACTTC
d_call: TRBD2
j_call: TRBJ2-5
v_call: TRBV27
clone_size: -

cdr3_aa: CASSTWDRYGNQPQHF
cdr3_nt: TGTGCCAGCAGTACGTGGGACAGGTACGGCAATCAGCCCCAGCATTTT
d_call: TRBD1
j_call: TRBJ1-5
v_call: TRBV27
clone_size: -

cdr3_aa: CASSHAGTGGFGYTF
cdr3_nt: TGTGCCAGCAGCCATGCCGGGACAGGGGGCTTTGGCTACACCTTC
d_call: TRBD1
j_call: TRBJ1-2
v_call: TRBV28
clone_size: -

cdr3_aa: CASSGGGTEAFF
cdr3_nt: TGTGCCAGCAGTGGGGGGGGGACTGAAGCTTTCTTT
d_call: -
j_call: TRBJ1-1
v_call: TRBV6-1
clone_size: -

cdr3_aa: CAWSVLTRPPYEQYF
cdr3_nt: TGTGCCTGGAGTGTATTAACTAGACCCCCCTACGAGCAGTACTTC
d_call: -
j_call: TRBJ2-7
v_call: TRBV30
clone_size: -

cdr3_aa: CASSLEPGEGDTEAFF
cdr3_nt: TGCGCCAGCAGCTTGGAGCCAGGGGAGGGAGACACTGAAGCTTTCTTT
d_call: -
j_call: TRBJ1-1
v_call: TRBV5-1
clone_size: -

cdr3_aa: CAWSVNKAFF
cdr3_nt: TGTGCCTGGAGTGTTAATAAAGCTTTCTTT
d_call: -
j_call: TRBJ1-1
v_call: TRBV30
clone_size: -

cdr3_aa: CASSLTGGQETQYF
cdr3_nt: TGTGCCAGCAGCCTGACAGGAGGACAAGAGACCCAGTACTTC
d_call: -
j_call: TRBJ2-5
v_call: TRBV9
clone_size: -

cdr3_aa: CASSRTSFQAEQFF
cdr3_nt: TGTGCCAGCAGCCGGACTAGTTTTCAAGCTGAGCAGTTCTTC
d_call: TRBD2
j_call: TRBJ2-1
v_call: TRBV4-2
clone_size: -

cdr3_aa: CASSADLQGNTEAFF
cdr3_nt: TGTGCCAGCAGCGCAGACCTACAGGGGAACACTGAAGCTTTCTTT
d_call: -
j_call: TRBJ1-1
v_call: TRBV9
clone_size: -

cdr3_aa: CASSLDRGGDTQYF
cdr3_nt: TGCGCCAGCAGCTTGGATCGGGGAGGGGATACGCAGTATTTT
d_call: TRBD2
j_call: TRBJ2-3
v_call: TRBV5-1
clone_size: -

cdr3_aa: CASSSGGRHIQYF
cdr3_nt: TGTGCCAGCAGCTCCGGAGGGAGGCACATTCAGTACTTC
d_call: -
j_call: TRBJ2-4
v_call: TRBV5-6
clone_size: -

cdr3_aa: CASSWTGENYGYTF
cdr3_nt: TGTGCCAGCAGTTGGACAGGGGAAAACTATGGCTACACCTTC
d_call: TRBD1
j_call: TRBJ1-2
v_call: TRBV2
clone_size: -

cdr3_aa: CATSRGAGQATGELFF
cdr3_nt: TGTGCCACCAGCAGAGGAGCGGGACAGGCTACCGGGGAGCTGTTTTTT
d_call: -
j_call: TRBJ2-2
v_call: TRBV15
clone_size: once

cdr3_aa: CASSDYGGYNEQFF
cdr3_nt: TGTGCCAGCAGTGACTATGGAGGATACAATGAGCAGTTCTTC
d_call: -
j_call: TRBJ2-1
v_call: TRBV6-4
clone_size: -

cdr3_aa: CASSLGSQNYGYTF
cdr3_nt: TGTGCCAGCAGCTTAGGGTCCCAGAACTATGGCTACACCTTC
d_call: -
j_call: TRBJ1-2
v_call: TRBV7-2
clone_size: -

cdr3_aa: CASSPGGRETEAFF
cdr3_nt: TGTGCCAGCTCACCGGGCGGGCGGGAGACTGAAGCTTTCTTT
d_call: -
j_call: TRBJ1-1
v_call: TRBV18
clone_size: -

cdr3_aa: CAISESWDTYGYTF
cdr3_nt: TGTGCCATCAGTGAGTCGTGGGACACCTATGGCTACACCTTC
d_call: -
j_call: TRBJ1-2
v_call: TRBV10-3
clone_size: once

cdr3_aa: CASKRERDILVSGYTF
cdr3_nt: TGTGCCAGCAAAAGAGAAAGGGACATCTTGGTTTCCGGCTACACCTTC
d_call: -
j_call: TRBJ1-2
v_call: TRBV21-1
clone_size: -

cdr3_aa: CSAEGGETQYF
cdr3_nt: TGCAGCGCCGAAGGGGGAGAGACCCAGTACTTC
d_call: -
j_call: TRBJ2-5
v_call: TRBV29-1
clone_size: -

cdr3_aa: CASSPSRDSEAFF
cdr3_nt: TGTGCCAGCAGCCCCTCAAGGGACAGCGAAGCTTTCTTT
d_call: TRBD1
j_call: TRBJ1-1
v_call: TRBV7-9
clone_size: -

cdr3_aa: CASSLLGDRDGTDTQYF
cdr3_nt: TGTGCCAGCAGTTTGCTCGGCGACAGGGACGGCACAGATACGCAGTATTTT
d_call: TRBD1
j_call: TRBJ2-3
v_call: TRBV28
clone_size: few

cdr3_aa: CASRRQGREKLFF
cdr3_nt: TGTGCCAGCCGACGGCAGGGGCGTGAAAAACTGTTTTTT
d_call: -
j_call: TRBJ1-4
v_call: TRBV6-5
clone_size: -

cdr3_aa: CASSRGLAGVAEQYF
cdr3_nt: TGTGCCAGCAGCCGAGGACTAGCGGGAGTTGCCGAGCAGTACTTC
d_call: TRBD2
j_call: TRBJ2-7
v_call: TRBV7-2
clone_size: -

cdr3_aa: CASSDPGQGPPRQFF
cdr3_nt: TGTGCCAGCAGTGATCCGGGACAGGGACCTCCCAGGCAGTTCTTC
d_call: TRBD1
j_call: TRBJ2-1
v_call: TRBV6-1
clone_size: -

cdr3_aa: CASSSEDRALLKQYF
cdr3_nt: TGTGCCAGCAGCTCAGAGGACAGGGCGCTACTGAAGCAGTACTTC
d_call: TRBD1
j_call: TRBJ2-7
v_call: TRBV5-6
clone_size: -

cdr3_aa: CASSPRTGEAYGYTF
cdr3_nt: TGTGCCAGCTCACCAAGGACAGGGGAGGCCTATGGCTACACCTTC
d_call: TRBD1
j_call: TRBJ1-2
v_call: TRBV18
clone_size: -

cdr3_aa: CASMEGSSYNSPLHF
cdr3_nt: TGTGCCAGCATGGAAGGGAGCTCCTATAATTCACCCCTCCACTTT
d_call: -
j_call: TRBJ1-6
v_call: TRBV6-1
clone_size: -

cdr3_aa: CASKPNHHNRGEIAKNIQYF
cdr3_nt: TGTGCCAGCAAACCCAACCACCACAACCGGGGGGAAATAGCCAAAAACATTCAGTACTTC
d_call: TRBD2
j_call: TRBJ2-4
v_call: TRBV7-8
clone_size: -

cdr3_aa: CASSIQGMGQPQHF
cdr3_nt: TGTGCCAGCTCAATCCAGGGGATGGGCCAGCCCCAGCATTTT
d_call: -
j_call: TRBJ1-5
v_call: TRBV18
clone_size: -

cdr3_aa: CSAQHAGELFF
cdr3_nt: TGCAGTGCTCAACATGCCGGGGAGCTGTTTTTT
d_call: -
j_call: TRBJ2-2
v_call: TRBV20-1
clone_size: -

cdr3_aa: CASSYRVGREQFF
cdr3_nt: TGTGCCAGCAGTTACAGAGTGGGGCGTGAGCAGTTCTTC
d_call: -
j_call: TRBJ2-1
v_call: TRBV6-5
clone_size: -

cdr3_aa: CASSARVTSGSFTYEQYF
cdr3_nt: TGCGCCAGCAGCGCAAGAGTAACTAGCGGGAGCTTTACCTACGAGCAGTACTTC
d_call: TRBD2
j_call: TRBJ2-7
v_call: TRBV4-3
clone_size: -

cdr3_aa: CASSPTGAVQPQHF
cdr3_nt: TGTGCCAGCAGCCCCACAGGGGCGGTTCAGCCCCAGCATTTT
d_call: TRBD1
j_call: TRBJ1-5
v_call: TRBV7-8
clone_size: -

cdr3_aa: CASSPGTWNTEAFF
cdr3_nt: TGCGCCAGCAGCCCGGGTACTTGGAACACTGAAGCTTTCTTT
d_call: -
j_call: TRBJ1-1
v_call: TRBV5-1
clone_size: -

cdr3_aa: CASSQDLRDPAAQPQHF
cdr3_nt: TGTGCCAGCAGCCAAGATCTTCGGGATCCGGCGGCTCAGCCCCAGCATTTT
d_call: -
j_call: TRBJ1-5
v_call: TRBV14
clone_size: -

cdr3_aa: CASSQGSGGRTDTQYF
cdr3_nt: TGTGCCAGCAGCCAGGGGTCGGGGGGGCGCACAGATACGCAGTATTTT
d_call: TRBD2
j_call: TRBJ2-3
v_call: TRBV7-2
clone_size: -

cdr3_aa: CASSLDSADTQYF
cdr3_nt: TGTGCCAGCAGCCTAGACTCCGCCGATACGCAGTATTTT
d_call: -
j_call: TRBJ2-3
v_call: TRBV7-2
clone_size: -

cdr3_aa: CASRTGTSGTVLQYEQYF
cdr3_nt: TGCGCCAGCAGAACCGGGACTAGCGGGACGGTGCTTCAATACGAGCAGTACTTC
d_call: TRBD2
j_call: TRBJ2-7
v_call: TRBV5-1
clone_size: -

cdr3_aa: CASSRDRGNFDGYTF
cdr3_nt: TGTGCCAGCAGTAGGGACAGGGGGAATTTCGATGGCTACACCTTC
d_call: TRBD1
j_call: TRBJ1-2
v_call: TRBV2
clone_size: -

cdr3_aa: CASSGPSSGGTSYNEQFF
cdr3_nt: TGTGCCAGTAGTGGCCCCTCAAGTGGGGGCACCTCCTACAATGAGCAGTTCTTC
d_call: -
j_call: TRBJ2-1
v_call: TRBV19
clone_size: -

cdr3_aa: CASSKQGTDGYTF
cdr3_nt: TGTGCCAGCAGCAAACAGGGGACGGACGGCTACACCTTC
d_call: TRBD1
j_call: TRBJ1-2
v_call: TRBV2
clone_size: -

cdr3_aa: CASSSYSPYEQYF
cdr3_nt: TGTGCCAGCAGTTCCTATAGCCCCTACGAGCAGTACTTC
d_call: -
j_call: TRBJ2-7
v_call: TRBV28
clone_size: -

cdr3_aa: CSADGQKPNYGYTF
cdr3_nt: TGCAGCGCCGACGGACAGAAGCCTAACTATGGCTACACCTTC
d_call: -
j_call: TRBJ1-2
v_call: TRBV29-1
clone_size: -

cdr3_aa: CASSKIPGQGTYEQYF
cdr3_nt: TGTGCCAGCAGCAAGATCCCGGGACAGGGTACCTACGAGCAGTACTTC
d_call: TRBD1
j_call: TRBJ2-7
v_call: TRBV5-5
clone_size: -

cdr3_aa: CASSLVRNRDTDTQYF
cdr3_nt: TGCGCCAGCAGCTTGGTCCGCAACAGGGACACAGATACGCAGTATTTT
d_call: -
j_call: TRBJ2-3
v_call: TRBV5-1
clone_size: -

cdr3_aa: CASSRTGSNQPQHF
cdr3_nt: TGTGCCAGCAGCCGGACAGGGAGCAATCAGCCCCAGCATTTT
d_call: TRBD1
j_call: TRBJ1-5
v_call: TRBV6-6
clone_size: -

cdr3_aa: CASRGDTQRDF
cdr3_nt: TGTGCCAGCAGGGGGGACACCCAAAGGGACTTC
d_call: -
j_call: TRBJ2-6
v_call: TRBV2
clone_size: -

cdr3_aa: CASSQGQGPNTEAFF
cdr3_nt: TGCGCCAGCAGCCAAGGACAGGGACCTAACACTGAAGCTTTCTTT
d_call: TRBD1
j_call: TRBJ1-1
v_call: TRBV4-1
clone_size: -

cdr3_aa: CASSLSDRPSF
cdr3_nt: TGTGCCAGCAGCTTATCAGACAGGCCCAGTTTT
d_call: -
j_call: TRBJ1-3
v_call: TRBV7-9
clone_size: -

cdr3_aa: CATSLADTQYF
cdr3_nt: TGTGCCACCAGCCTCGCAGATACGCAGTATTTT
d_call: -
j_call: TRBJ2-3
v_call: TRBV15
clone_size: -

cdr3_aa: CASSFRRGGLITYNEQFF
cdr3_nt: TGCGCCAGCAGCTTTCGCCGGGGGGGCCTCATCACCTACAATGAGCAGTTCTTC
d_call: TRBD2
j_call: TRBJ2-1
v_call: TRBV5-1
clone_size: -